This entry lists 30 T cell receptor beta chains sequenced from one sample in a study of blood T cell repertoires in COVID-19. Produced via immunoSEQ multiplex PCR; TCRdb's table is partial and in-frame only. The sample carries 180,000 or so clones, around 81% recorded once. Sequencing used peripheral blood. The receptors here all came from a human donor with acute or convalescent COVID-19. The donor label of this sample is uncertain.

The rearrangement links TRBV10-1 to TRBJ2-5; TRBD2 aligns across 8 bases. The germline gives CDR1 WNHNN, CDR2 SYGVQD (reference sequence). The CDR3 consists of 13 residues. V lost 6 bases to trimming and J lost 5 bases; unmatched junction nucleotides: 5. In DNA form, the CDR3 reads TGCGCCAGCAGCGGTAGCGGGACGGAGACCCAGTACTTC. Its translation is CASSGSGTETQYF.

The CDR3 is CASSIAREDSSPLHF. CDR3 bases: TGTGCCAGTAGTATAGCGCGCGAGGACAGTTCACCCCTCCACTTT. This chain joins TRBV19 and TRBJ1-6; D possibly corresponds to TRBD1 (6 bases). The germline V and J ends were trimmed by 1 base and 9 bases, with 13 bases remaining between them. The CDR3 consists of 15 residues. Germline CDR1 LNHDA, CDR2 SQIVND (reference sequence).

CDR3 nucleotides: TGTGCAAGTCGCCGCCGAGACTACGAGCAGTACTTC. It codes for CASRRRDYEQYF. The chain has TRBV12-2 and TRBJ2-7; the table assigns TRBD2, which was not confirmed against the DNA. TRBV12-2 is listed as a pseudogene. CDR3 length equals 12 residues.

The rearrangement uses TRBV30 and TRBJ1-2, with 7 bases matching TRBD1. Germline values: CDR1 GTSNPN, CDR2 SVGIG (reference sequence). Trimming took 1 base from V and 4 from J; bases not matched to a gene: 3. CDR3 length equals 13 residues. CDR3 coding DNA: TGTGCCTGGAGTGCGGACAGGCCCTATGGCTACACCTTC. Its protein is CAWSADRPYGYTF.

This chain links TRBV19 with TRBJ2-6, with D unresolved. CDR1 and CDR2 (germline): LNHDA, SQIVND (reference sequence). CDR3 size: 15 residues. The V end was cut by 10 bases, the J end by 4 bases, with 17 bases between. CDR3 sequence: CATSFGAKGANVLTF. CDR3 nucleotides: TGTGCCACCTCGTTTGGAGCGAAAGGGGCCAACGTCCTGACTTTC.

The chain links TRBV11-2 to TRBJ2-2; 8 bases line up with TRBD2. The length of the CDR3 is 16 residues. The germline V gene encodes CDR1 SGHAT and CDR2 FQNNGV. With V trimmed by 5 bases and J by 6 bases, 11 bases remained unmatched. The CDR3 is CASSAGSGGVAGELFF. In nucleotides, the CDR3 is TGTGCCAGCAGCGCCGGGTCGGGAGGGGTAGCCGGGGAGCTGTTTTTT.

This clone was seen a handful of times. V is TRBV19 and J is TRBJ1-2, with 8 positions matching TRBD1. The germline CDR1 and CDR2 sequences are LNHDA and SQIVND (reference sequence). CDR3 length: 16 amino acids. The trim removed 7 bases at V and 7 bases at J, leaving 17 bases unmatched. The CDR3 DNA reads TGTGCCAGTACCTCCCGGAGTCGGACACAGGGGGGTGGCTACACCTTC. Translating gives CASTSRSRTQGGGYTF.

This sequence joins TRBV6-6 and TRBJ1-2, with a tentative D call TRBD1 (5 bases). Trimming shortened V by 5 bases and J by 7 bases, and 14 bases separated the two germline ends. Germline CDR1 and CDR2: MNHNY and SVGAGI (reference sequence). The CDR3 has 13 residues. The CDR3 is CASSPNAGLGYTF. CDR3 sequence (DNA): TGTGCCAGCAGTCCCAATGCGGGGCTTGGCTACACCTTC.

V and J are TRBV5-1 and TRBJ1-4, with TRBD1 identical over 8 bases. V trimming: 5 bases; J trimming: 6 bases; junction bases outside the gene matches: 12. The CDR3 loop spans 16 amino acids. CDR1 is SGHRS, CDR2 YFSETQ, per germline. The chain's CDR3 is CASSPLLPGQDEKLFF. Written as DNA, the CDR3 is TGCGCCAGCAGTCCACTCCTTCCGGGACAGGATGAAAAACTGTTTTTT.

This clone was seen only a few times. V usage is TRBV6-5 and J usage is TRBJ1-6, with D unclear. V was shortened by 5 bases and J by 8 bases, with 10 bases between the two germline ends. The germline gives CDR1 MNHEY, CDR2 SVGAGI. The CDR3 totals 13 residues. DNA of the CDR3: TGTGCCAGCAGTCCTACCCGGGATTCACCCCTCCACTTT. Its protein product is CASSPTRDSPLHF.

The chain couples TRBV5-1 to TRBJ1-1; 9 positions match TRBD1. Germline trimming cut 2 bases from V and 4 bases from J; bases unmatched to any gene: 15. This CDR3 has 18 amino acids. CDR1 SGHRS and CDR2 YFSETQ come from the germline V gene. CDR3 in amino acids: CASSFLGQGTDWGTEAFF. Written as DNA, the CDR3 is TGCGCCAGCAGCTTTCTCGGACAGGGGACGGATTGGGGCACTGAAGCTTTCTTT.

The CDR3: CASSTTGTLNTGELFF. The CDR3 nucleotides are TGTGCCAGTAGCACCACCGGGACACTAAACACCGGGGAGCTGTTTTTT. The chain is built from TRBV19 and TRBJ2-2; D is possibly TRBD1 (6 bases). Germline V gene lookup returns CDR1 LNHDA and CDR2 SQIVND (reference sequence). The CDR3 totals 16 residues. V was cut by 6 bases and J by 2 bases, with 16 bases left in between. Complete variable domain (other parts from reference TRBV19 and TRBJ2-2): DGGITQSPKYLFRKEGQNVTLSCEQNLNHDAMYWYRQDPGQGLRLIYYSQIVNDFQKGDIAEGYSVSREKKESFPLTVTSAQKNPTAFYLCASSTTGTLNTGELFFGEGSRLTVL.

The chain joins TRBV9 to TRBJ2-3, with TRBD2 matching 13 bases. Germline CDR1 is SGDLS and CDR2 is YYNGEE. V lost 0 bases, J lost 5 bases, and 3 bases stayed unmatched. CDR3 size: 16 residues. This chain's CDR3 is CASSVARTSGGDTQYF. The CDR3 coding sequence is TGTGCCAGCAGCGTAGCTAGGACTAGCGGGGGAGATACGCAGTATTTT.

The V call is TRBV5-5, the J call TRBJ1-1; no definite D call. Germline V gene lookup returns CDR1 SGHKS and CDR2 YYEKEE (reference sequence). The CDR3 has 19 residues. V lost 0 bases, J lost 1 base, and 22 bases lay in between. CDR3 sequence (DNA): TGTGCCAGCAGCTTGGCCCCGCTGGCTGGCGTAGCGGGGAACACTGAAGCTTTCTTT. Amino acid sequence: CASSLAPLAGVAGNTEAFF.

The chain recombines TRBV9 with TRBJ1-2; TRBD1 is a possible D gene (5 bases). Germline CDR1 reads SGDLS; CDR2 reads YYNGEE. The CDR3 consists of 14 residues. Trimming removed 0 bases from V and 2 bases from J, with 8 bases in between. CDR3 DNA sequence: TGTGCCAGCAGCGTAGGGCAGGGAAACTATGGCTACACCTTC. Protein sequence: CASSVGQGNYGYTF.

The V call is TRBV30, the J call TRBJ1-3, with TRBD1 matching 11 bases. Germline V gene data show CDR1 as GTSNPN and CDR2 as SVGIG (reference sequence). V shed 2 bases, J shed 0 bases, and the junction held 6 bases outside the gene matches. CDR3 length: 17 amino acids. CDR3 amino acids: CAWSPRDRGGSGNTIYF. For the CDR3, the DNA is TGTGCCTGGAGTCCACGGGACAGGGGGGGCTCTGGAAACACCATATATTTT.

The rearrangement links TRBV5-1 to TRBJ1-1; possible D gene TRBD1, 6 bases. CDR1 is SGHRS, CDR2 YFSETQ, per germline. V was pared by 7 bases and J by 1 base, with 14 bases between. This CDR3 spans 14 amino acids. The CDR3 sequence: CASSGWGQNTEAFF. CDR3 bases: TGCGCCAGCTCGGGGTGGGGGCAGAACACTGAAGCTTTCTTT.

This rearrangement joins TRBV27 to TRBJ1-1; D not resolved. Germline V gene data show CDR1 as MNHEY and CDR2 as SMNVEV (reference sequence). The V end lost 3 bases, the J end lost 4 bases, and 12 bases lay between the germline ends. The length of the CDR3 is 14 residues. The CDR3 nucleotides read TGTGCCAGCAGTTTTAACAAGGGAGGCACTGAAGCTTTCTTT. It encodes CASSFNKGGTEAFF.

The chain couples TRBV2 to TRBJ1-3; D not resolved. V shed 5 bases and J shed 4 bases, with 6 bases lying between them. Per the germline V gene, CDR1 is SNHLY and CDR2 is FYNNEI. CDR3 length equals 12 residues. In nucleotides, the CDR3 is TGTGCCAGCAGTCCACAGGGAAACACCATATATTTT. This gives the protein CASSPQGNTIYF. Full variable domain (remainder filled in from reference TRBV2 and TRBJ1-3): EPEVTQTPSHQVTQMGQEVILRCVPISNHLYFYWYRQILGQKVEFLVSFYNNEISEKSEIFDDQFSVERPDGSNFTLKIRSTKLEDSAMYFCASSPQGNTIYFGEGSWLTVV.

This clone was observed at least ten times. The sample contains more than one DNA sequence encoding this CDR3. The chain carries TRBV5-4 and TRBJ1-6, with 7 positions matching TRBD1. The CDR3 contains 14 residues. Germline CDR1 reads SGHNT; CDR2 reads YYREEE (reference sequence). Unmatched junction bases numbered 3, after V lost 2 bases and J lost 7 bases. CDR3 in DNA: TGTGCCAGCAGCTTTAACAGGGGAAATTCACCCCTCCACTTT. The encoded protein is CASSFNRGNSPLHF. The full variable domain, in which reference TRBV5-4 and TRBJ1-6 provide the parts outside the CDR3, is ETGVTQSPTHLIKTRGQQVTLRCSSQSGHNTVSWYQQALGQGPQFIFQYYREEENGRGNFPPRFSGLQFPNYSSELNVNALELDDSALYLCASSFNRGNSPLHFGNGTRLTVT.

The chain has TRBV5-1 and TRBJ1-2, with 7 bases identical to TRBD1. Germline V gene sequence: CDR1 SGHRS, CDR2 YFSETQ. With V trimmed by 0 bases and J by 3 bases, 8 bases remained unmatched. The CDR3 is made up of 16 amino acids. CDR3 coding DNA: TGCGCCAGCAGCTTGGCCGGAGGGGGCCCAGACTATGGCTACACCTTC. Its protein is CASSLAGGGPDYGYTF.

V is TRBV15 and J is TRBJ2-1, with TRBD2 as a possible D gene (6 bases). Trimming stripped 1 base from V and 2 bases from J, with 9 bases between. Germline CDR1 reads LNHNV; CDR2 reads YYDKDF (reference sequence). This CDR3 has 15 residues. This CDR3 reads CATSRVAGPYNEQFF. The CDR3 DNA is TGTGCCACCAGCAGAGTCGCGGGACCCTACAATGAGCAGTTCTTC.

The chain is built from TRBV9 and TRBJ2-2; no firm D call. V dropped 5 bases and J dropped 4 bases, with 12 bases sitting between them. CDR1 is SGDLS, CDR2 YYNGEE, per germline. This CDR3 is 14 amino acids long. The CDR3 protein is CASRIEAPTGELFF. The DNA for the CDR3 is TGTGCCAGCAGGATAGAGGCGCCCACCGGGGAGCTGTTTTTT.

The CDR3 sequence is CASSEQPNQPQHF. The CDR3 bases are TGCGCCAGCAGTGAACAGCCCAATCAGCCCCAGCATTTT. This chain connects TRBV10-2 to TRBJ1-5, with D uncertain. This CDR3 comprises 13 residues. CDR1 and CDR2 (germline): WSHSY, SAAADI. Trimming removed 3 bases at V and 3 bases at J, with 6 bases between.

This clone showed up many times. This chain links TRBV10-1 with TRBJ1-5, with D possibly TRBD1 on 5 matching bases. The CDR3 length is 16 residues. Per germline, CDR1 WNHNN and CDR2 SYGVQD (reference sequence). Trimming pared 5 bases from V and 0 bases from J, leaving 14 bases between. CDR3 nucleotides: TGCGCCAGCAGTTTTGACAGTTCCTATAGCAATCAGCCCCAGCATTTT. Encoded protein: CASSFDSSYSNQPQHF.

CDR3 amino acids: CASSPLGGTGELFF. The CDR3 DNA reads TGTGCCAGCAGCCCCCTTGGAGGGACCGGGGAGCTGTTTTTT. V is TRBV14 and J is TRBJ2-2; D perhaps matches TRBD2 (6 bases). Germline CDR1 SGHDN, CDR2 FVKESK. V was shortened by 4 bases and J by 5 bases, with 11 bases between the two germline ends. The CDR3 runs to 14 residues.

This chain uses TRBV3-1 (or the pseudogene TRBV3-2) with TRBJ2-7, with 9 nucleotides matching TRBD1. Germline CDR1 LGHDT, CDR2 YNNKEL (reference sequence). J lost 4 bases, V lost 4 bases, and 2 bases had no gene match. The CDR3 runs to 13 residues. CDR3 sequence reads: CASSRDRAYEQYF. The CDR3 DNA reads TGTGCCAGCAGCCGGGACAGGGCTTACGAGCAGTACTTC.

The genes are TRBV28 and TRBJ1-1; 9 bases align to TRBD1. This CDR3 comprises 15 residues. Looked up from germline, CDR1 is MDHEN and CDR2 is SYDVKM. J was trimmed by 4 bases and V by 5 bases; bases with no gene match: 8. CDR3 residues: CASSPTDRGATEAFF. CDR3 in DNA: TGTGCCAGCAGTCCGACCGACAGGGGGGCCACTGAAGCTTTCTTT.

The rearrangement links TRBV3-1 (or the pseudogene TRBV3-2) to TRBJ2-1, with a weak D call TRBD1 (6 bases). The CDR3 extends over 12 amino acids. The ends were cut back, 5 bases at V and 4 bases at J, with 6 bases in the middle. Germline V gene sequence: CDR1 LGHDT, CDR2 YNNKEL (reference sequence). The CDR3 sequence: CASSDRYNEQFF. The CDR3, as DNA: TGTGCCAGCAGCGACAGGTACAATGAGCAGTTCTTC.

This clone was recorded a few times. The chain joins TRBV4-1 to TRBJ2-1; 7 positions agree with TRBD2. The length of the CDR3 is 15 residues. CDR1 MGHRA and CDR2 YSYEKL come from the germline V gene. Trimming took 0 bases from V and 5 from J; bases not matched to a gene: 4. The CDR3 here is CASSQEPGTNNEQFF. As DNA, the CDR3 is TGCGCCAGCAGCCAAGAGCCGGGGACTAACAATGAGCAGTTCTTC.